This T cell receptor (beta chain) was sequenced for a study of CD8+ T cells in alopecia areata. Turning to the study itself: Twice a day, 5 to 10 mg of oral tofacitinib was administered to treated patients.

Trimming cost V 4 bases and J 3 bases, with 19 bases left between them. Germline V gene sequence: CDR1 SGHDT, CDR2 YYEEEE. There are 16 residues in the CDR3. Extraction and reverse transcription of RNA yielded cDNA as the sequencing template. Measured with immunoSEQ multiplex PCR; TCRdb has only the in-frame clones, and not every one. The sample shows approximately 150,000 clones, 87% of them seen only once. This sample comprised CD8+ T cells sorted from blood, obtained at week 0. J is TRBJ1-1 and V is TRBV5-6; D possibly corresponds to TRBD1 (6 bases). The clonotype originates from a human donor with alopecia areata. The CDR3 protein is CASSPSWRGGHTEAFF. The CDR3 DNA sequence: TGTGCCAGCAGCCCCTCTTGGCGAGGGGGGCACACTGAAGCTTTCTTT.